The T cell receptor (beta chain) described here comes from a study of blood T cell repertoires in COVID-19. Sequenced by immunoSEQ multiplex PCR; TCRdb stores in-frame clones only, minus some. Of 200,000 or so clones listed, roughly 76% are singletons. The receptor's source is a woman older than 75 with COVID-19, enrolled during active disease. The specimen was peripheral blood.

In DNA, the CDR3 is TGTGCCAGCAGCCCTCGCGAGGGGAGGGGACTAGCGAGATTCTCCTACAATGAGCAGTTCTTC. Amino acid sequence: CASSPREGRGLARFSYNEQFF. This chain links TRBV7-8 with TRBJ2-1; 10 bases are a match to TRBD2. Trimming removed 5 bases from V and 0 bases from J; junction bases left unmatched: 19. CDR1 is SGHVS, CDR2 FQNEAQ, per germline. The CDR3 is 21 amino acids.